The 10 T cell receptor beta chains below all came from one sample that was sequenced in a study of identical twins. TCRdb processed the 5' RACE reads anew with MiXCR; each CDR3 protein has one entry. The sample holds about 790,000 distinct CDR3 sequences, 15% to 20% seen once. These same data were also listed under a study on T cells expressing NK-cell markers.

Sequenced input: PBMCs. The receptor source for this set is a young woman in good health.

The chain recombines TRBV5-1 with TRBJ2-7; 7 nucleotides agree with TRBD2. The V gene end was trimmed by 1 base and the J gene end by 7 bases; junction bases not matched to a gene: 2. CDR3 length: 12 amino acids. Germline V lookup: CDR1 SGHRS, CDR2 YFSETQ. As DNA, the CDR3 is TGCGCCAGCAGCTTGCGGGGGGAAGAGCAGTACTTC. Its protein product is CASSLRGEEQYF.

The rearrangement links TRBV20-1 to TRBJ1-2, with a possible D match to TRBD1 (5 bases). The CDR3 has 12 residues. Germline assignment: CDR1 DFQATT and CDR2 SNEGSKA (reference sequence). V dropped 2 bases and J dropped 8 bases, with 12 bases sitting between them. The CDR3 here is CSARQGFGGYTF. The CDR3 coding sequence is TGCAGTGCTAGACAGGGTTTCGGGGGCTACACCTTC.

This clonotype was seen more than once but under ten times. The chain links TRBV6-5 to TRBJ2-1, with unresolved D. The germline V and J ends were trimmed by 2 bases and 7 bases, with 9 bases remaining between them. The CDR3 contains 13 residues. Per germline, CDR1 MNHEY and CDR2 SVGAGI. The CDR3 sequence is CASSYRPKNEQFF. CDR3 nucleotide sequence: TGTGCCAGCAGTTACCGGCCCAAGAATGAGCAGTTCTTC.

This clonotype was counted only a few times. The V call is TRBV20-1, the J call TRBJ2-1; D may be TRBD1 (5 bases). In germline, CDR1 is DFQATT, CDR2 SNEGSKA (reference sequence). Trimming left V 7 bases short and J 4 bases short, with 17 bases between. The CDR3 sequence is 14 residues long. CDR3 nucleotide sequence: TGCAGTGGGTCGAAGGGGATGATGTACAATGAGCAGTTCTTC. This gives the protein CSGSKGMMYNEQFF.

The chain couples TRBV6-1 to TRBJ2-3, with 8 nucleotides matching TRBD1. The CDR3 spans 14 residues. J was trimmed by 6 bases and V by 7 bases; bases with no gene match: 9. CDR1 MNHNS and CDR2 SASEGT come from the germline V gene. The CDR3 protein is CASNPGTGIDTQYF. CDR3 nucleotides: TGTGCCAGCAACCCCGGGACAGGTATCGATACGCAGTATTTT.

This clonotype appeared a few times. This sequence joins TRBV20-1 and TRBJ2-4, with D perhaps TRBD2 (5 bases). Looked up from germline, CDR1 is DFQATT and CDR2 is SNEGSKA (reference sequence). The V and J ends lost 2 bases and 2 bases respectively, with 16 bases between them. There are 16 residues in the CDR3. CDR3 bases: TGCAGTGCTAGAATGTGGGGAGAGGAAACCAAAAACATTCAGTACTTC. Translating gives CSARMWGEETKNIQYF.

The chain has TRBV20-1 and TRBJ2-3, with 8 bases lining up with TRBD2. V was clipped by 6 bases and J by 5 bases; unmatched bases: 10. The germline V gene encodes CDR1 DFQATT and CDR2 SNEGSKA (reference sequence). This CDR3 has 14 amino acids. The CDR3 DNA sequence: TGCAGTGCCGCAGAAGCGGGGGAAGGAGATACGCAGTATTTT. As protein: CSAAEAGEGDTQYF.

This CDR3 reads CAISESSSGGDEQYF. In nucleotides, the CDR3 is TGTGCCATCAGTGAGTCGAGCAGCGGGGGAGACGAGCAGTACTTC. The J gene is TRBJ2-7, the V gene TRBV10-3, with TRBD2 identical over 8 bases. Germline values: CDR1 ENHRY, CDR2 SYGVKD. CDR3 size: 15 residues. J was trimmed by 5 bases and V by 0 bases; bases with no gene match: 6.

The chain carries TRBV7-8 and TRBJ2-7; D may be TRBD1 or TRBD2 (6 bases each). The CDR3 is 16 residues long. The ends were cut back, 2 bases at V and 7 bases at J, with 21 bases in the middle. CDR1 SGHVS and CDR2 FQNEAQ come from the germline V gene. The DNA for the CDR3 is TGTGCCAGCAGCTTATCCCCAGGGGAGGCGGTGCGGGAGCAGTACTTC. Protein: CASSLSPGEAVREQYF.

This clonotype was seen a handful of times. This CDR3 is CASSPGILRGYTF. The CDR3 bases are TGTGCCAGCAGTCCAGGAATTCTAAGGGGCTACACCTTC. The rearrangement joins TRBV12-3 or TRBV12-4 to TRBJ1-2; D ambiguous. This CDR3 spans 13 amino acids. Between the trimmed V and J ends, which lost 5 bases and 8 bases, there was a span of 15 bases.